Sequencing of this T cell receptor beta chain was carried out in a study of blood T cells in healthy people across ages. Overall study: Per two T cells, template switching captured roughly one barcoded beta molecule.

Study results and limitations: Higher diversity and more naive CD4+ cells were features of long-lived donors, compared to aged donors.

Alongside a J-beta primer mix, a sample-barcoded 5' primer served in a second PCR lasting about 7 to 11 cycles. Each cDNA molecule received a tag from a template-switch adaptor that had 12 random nucleotides. TCRdb itself ran the 5' RACE reads through MiXCR, one entry per CDR3 protein. Of approximately 1.5 million distinct CDR3 sequences listed, 42% are singletons. This clonotype was observed a handful of times. Its antigen is not known. The specimen sequenced was blood. This clonotype was sampled from a woman under 30 in good health.

CDR3 sequence reads: CASSFGTVTEAFF. The CDR3 DNA is TGTGCCAGCAGTTTTGGTACAGTCACTGAAGCTTTCTTT. The chain carries TRBV12-3 or TRBV12-4 and TRBJ1-1; D remains unclear. Trimming removed 3 bases at V and 4 bases at J, with 9 bases between. The CDR3 runs 13 residues.